These T cell receptor beta chains were read from a single sample in a study of T cells in Graves' hyperthyroidism and ophthalmopathy. TCRdb fed the multiplex PCR reads into MiXCR, producing one record per CDR3 protein. The data hold about 610,000 distinct CDR3 sequences, with roughly 14% observed a single time. The material sequenced was blood. Receptors originate from a woman in her thirties or forties with Graves' ophthalmopathy. Both conserved end residues are part of each CDR3. A D gene is named only where the DNA matches it firmly. Clone sizes are given selectively: once, few, many, or a class where the clone is expanded.

D | J | size | V | CDR3 | DNA
- | TRBJ1-3 | many | TRBV6-2/TRBV6-3 | CASRTTGQTYTIYF | TGTGCCAGCAGAACCACCGGACAGACATACACCATATATTTT
- | TRBJ1-2 | many | TRBV6-5 | CASGSEGYYGYTF | TGTGCCAGCGGTTCAGAGGGCTACTATGGCTACACCTTC
- | TRBJ2-2 | - | TRBV11-2 | CASSLSRPFGGELFF | TGTGCCAGCAGCTTATCCCGTCCGTTCGGCGGGGAGCTGTTTTTT
TRBD2 | TRBJ2-5 | few | TRBV28 | CASSVSGGLQETQYF | TGTGCCAGCAGTGTAAGCGGGGGCCTCCAAGAGACCCAGTACTTC
- | TRBJ2-5 | many | TRBV27 | CASSFGRAETQYF | TGTGCCAGCAGTTTCGGCAGGGCAGAGACCCAGTACTTC
TRBD1 | TRBJ1-1 | many | TRBV5-1 | CASSGTGARAFF | TGCGCCAGCAGCGGCACAGGGGCTCGGGCTTTCTTT
TRBD2 | TRBJ2-7 | - | TRBV30 | CAWSPSGGSYEQYF | TGTGCCTGGAGCCCTAGCGGGGGGTCCTACGAGCAGTACTTC
- | TRBJ2-7 | many | TRBV5-1 | CASSLSGTIGEQYF | TGCGCCAGCAGCTTGTCCGGGACAATAGGCGAGCAGTACTTC
- | TRBJ1-2 | many | TRBV7-9 | CASSLDTGNYTF | TGTGCCAGCAGCTTAGATACAGGAAACTACACCTTC
TRBD2 | TRBJ2-2 | few | TRBV30 | CAWSPGTSGNRPGELFF | TGTGCCTGGAGTCCGGGGACTAGCGGGAATCGGCCCGGGGAGCTGTTTTTT
- | TRBJ1-1 | few | TRBV30 | CAWTAEGSTEAFF | TGTGCCTGGACCGCAGAAGGGTCTACTGAAGCTTTCTTT
TRBD1 | TRBJ1-1 | many | TRBV28 | CASRPRQGATEAFF | TGTGCCAGCAGACCCAGACAGGGGGCAACTGAAGCTTTCTTT
TRBD2 | TRBJ2-2 | few | TRBV5-1 | CASSSLPGLAGDSTGELFF | TGCGCCAGCAGCTCCCTACCGGGACTAGCGGGAGATAGCACCGGGGAGCTGTTTTTT
- | TRBJ2-3 | few | TRBV7-8 | CASSLGSYISTDTQYF | TGTGCCAGCAGCTTAGGGAGTTATATTAGCACAGATACGCAGTATTTT
TRBD2 | TRBJ2-7 | many | TRBV5-1 | CASSLDPGGPSEQYF | TGCGCCAGCAGCTTGGACCCGGGAGGGCCCTCCGAGCAGTACTTC